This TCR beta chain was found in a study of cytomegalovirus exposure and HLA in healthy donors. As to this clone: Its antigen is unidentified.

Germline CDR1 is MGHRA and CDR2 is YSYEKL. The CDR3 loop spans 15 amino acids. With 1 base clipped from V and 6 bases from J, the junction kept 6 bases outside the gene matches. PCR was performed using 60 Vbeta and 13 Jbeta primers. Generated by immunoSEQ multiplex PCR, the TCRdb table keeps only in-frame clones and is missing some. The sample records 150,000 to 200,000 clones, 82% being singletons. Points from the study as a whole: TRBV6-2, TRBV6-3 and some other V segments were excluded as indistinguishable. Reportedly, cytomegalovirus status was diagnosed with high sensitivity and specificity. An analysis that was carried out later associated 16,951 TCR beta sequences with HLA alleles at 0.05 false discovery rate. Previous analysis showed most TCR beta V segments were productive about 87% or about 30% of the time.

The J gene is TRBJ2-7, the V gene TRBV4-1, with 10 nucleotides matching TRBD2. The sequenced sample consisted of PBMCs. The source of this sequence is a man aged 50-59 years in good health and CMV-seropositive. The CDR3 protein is CASSQVVAGGFEQYF. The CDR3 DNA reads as TGCGCCAGCAGCCAAGTGGTAGCGGGGGGTTTCGAGCAGTACTTC.